This TCR beta chain was retrieved from a study of blood T cell repertoires in COVID-19. At the level of the study: Whether acute or convalescent, the COVID-19 samples came from the United States, Italy and Spain. The cDNA or gDNA used as material had been derived from T cells, B-cell-depleted T cells, or PBMCs.

Under the authors' procedure: Using reference gene primer amplification, nucleated cell counts were estimated. The protocol was immunoSEQ multiplex PCR, while the TCRdb copy is restricted to in-frame clones and leaves out a portion. V, J and clone size reflect that table, while D and trimming were determined from the DNA. The table records some 250,000 clones, about 86% of them present only once. The germline gives CDR1 LGHNA, CDR2 YSLEER. The length of the CDR3 is 17 residues. The V segment lost 0 bases and the J segment 2 bases; nucleotides outside the gene matches: 7. The origin of this receptor is a woman in her 30s who had recovered from COVID-19. V usage is TRBV4-3 and J usage is TRBJ1-1; 9 nucleotides agree with TRBD1. Sequenced sample: peripheral blood. The CDR3 DNA reads as TGCGCCAGCAGCCAAGATGGGGACAGGGAAGGCAACACTGAAGCTTTCTTT. Translating it yields CASSQDGDREGNTEAFF.